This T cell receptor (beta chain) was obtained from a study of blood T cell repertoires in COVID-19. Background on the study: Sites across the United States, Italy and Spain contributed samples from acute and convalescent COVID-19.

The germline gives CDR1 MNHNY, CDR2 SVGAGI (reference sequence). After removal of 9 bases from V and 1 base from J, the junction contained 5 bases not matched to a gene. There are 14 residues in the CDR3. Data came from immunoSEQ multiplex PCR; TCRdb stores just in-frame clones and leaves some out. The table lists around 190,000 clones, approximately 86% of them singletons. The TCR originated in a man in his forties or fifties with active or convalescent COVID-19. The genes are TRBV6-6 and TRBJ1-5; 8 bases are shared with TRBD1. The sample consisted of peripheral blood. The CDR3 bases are TGTGCCAGTCTTCGACAGGGGAGCAATCAGCCCCAGCATTTT. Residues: CASLRQGSNQPQHF.